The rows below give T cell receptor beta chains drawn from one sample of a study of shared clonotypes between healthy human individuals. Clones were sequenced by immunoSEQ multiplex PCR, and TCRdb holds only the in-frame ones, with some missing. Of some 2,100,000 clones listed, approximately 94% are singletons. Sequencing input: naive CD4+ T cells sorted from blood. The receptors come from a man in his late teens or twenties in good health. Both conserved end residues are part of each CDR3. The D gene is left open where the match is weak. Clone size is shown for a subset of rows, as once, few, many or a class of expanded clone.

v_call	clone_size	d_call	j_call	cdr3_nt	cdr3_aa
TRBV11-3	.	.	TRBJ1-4	TGTGCCAGCAGCCGCCCGGAGGGTTCCAATGAAAAACTGTTTTTT	CASSRPEGSNEKLFF
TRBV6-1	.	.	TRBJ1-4	TGTGCCAGCAGTGACCCCGGGGAAATTGAAAAACTGTTTTTT	CASSDPGEIEKLFF
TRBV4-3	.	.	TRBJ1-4	TGCGCCAGCAGCCCGGCTTATGGGCCAACTAATGAAAAACTGTTTTTT	CASSPAYGPTNEKLFF
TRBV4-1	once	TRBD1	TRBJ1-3	TGCGCCAGCAGCCAAGAGTCGGTGGCAGGGGGGTCGGGAAACACCATATATTTT	CASSQESVAGGSGNTIYF
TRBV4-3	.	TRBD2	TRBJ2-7	TGCGCCAGCAGCCAGCTGAGTGGACTAGCGGGTACCTACGAGCAGTACTTC	CASSQLSGLAGTYEQYF
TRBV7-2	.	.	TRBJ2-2	TGTGCCAGCAGGAGCAGGGGGAACACCGGGGAGCTGTTTTTT	CASRSRGNTGELFF
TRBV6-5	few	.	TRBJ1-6	TGTGCCAGCAAAGGGGGGCCGCTTAATTCACCCCTCCACTTT	CASKGGPLNSPLHF
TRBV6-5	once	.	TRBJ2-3	TGTGCCAGCAGTCTCCGATACGGGGCAGATACGCAGTATTTT	CASSLRYGADTQYF
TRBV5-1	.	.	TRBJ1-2	TGCGCCAGCAGCGCTAATCAGCCTGCTATCGGCTACACCTTC	CASSANQPAIGYTF
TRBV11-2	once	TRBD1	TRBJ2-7	TGTGCCAGCAGCTTAGCTCTAACTTTGGACAGGTGGAACAAGCAGTACTTC	CASSLALTLDRWNKQYF
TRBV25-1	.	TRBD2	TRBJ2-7	TGTGCCAGCAGCCAAACGAGCGGGACTCTCTACGAGCAGTACTTC	CASSQTSGTLYEQYF
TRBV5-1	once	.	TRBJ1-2	TGCGCCAGCAGCTTGGCAGACGGCCCTTATGGCTACACCTTC	CASSLADGPYGYTF
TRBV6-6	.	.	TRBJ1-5	TGTGCCAGCAGTTCCTCCGCCGGCGGGGGCAATCAGCCCCAGCATTTT	CASSSSAGGGNQPQHF
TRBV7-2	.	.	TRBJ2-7	TGTGCCAGCAGCTTAGTCGGACAGACATCCTACGAGCAGTACTTC	CASSLVGQTSYEQYF
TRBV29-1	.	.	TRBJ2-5	TGCAGCGCCGGCCGCGGAGAAGAGACCCAGTACTTC	CSAGRGEETQYF
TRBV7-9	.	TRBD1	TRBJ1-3	TGTGCCAGCAGCTCGGACCCGGGACAGGGGTTCTCTGGAAACACCATATATTTT	CASSSDPGQGFSGNTIYF
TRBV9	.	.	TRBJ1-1	TGTGCCAGCAGCCCCAGGGACATATCGGAAGCTTTCTTT	CASSPRDISEAFF
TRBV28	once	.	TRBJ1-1	TGTGCCAGCAGTACCGGGACACTTGAAGCTTTCTTT	CASSTGTLEAFF
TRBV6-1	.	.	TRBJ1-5	TGTGCCAGCAGTGAACCGTTCAGTAATCAGCCCCAGCATTTT	CASSEPFSNQPQHF
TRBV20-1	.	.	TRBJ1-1	TGCAGTGCTATGGGGGACACTGAAGCTTTCTTT	CSAMGDTEAFF
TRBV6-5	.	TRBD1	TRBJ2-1	TGTGCCAGCAGTCCTTGGGGACAGGGGTTCGATGAGCAGTTCTTC	CASSPWGQGFDEQFF
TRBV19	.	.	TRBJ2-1	TGTGCCAGTAGTAGACCAGGGGGGTACAATGAGCAGTTCTTC	CASSRPGGYNEQFF
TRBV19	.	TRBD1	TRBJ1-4	TGTGCCAGTAGTAGTACAGGGGGCCGGAGTGAAAAACTGTTTTTT	CASSSTGGRSEKLFF
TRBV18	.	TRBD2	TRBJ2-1	TGTGCCAGCTCACCAGCGGGAGGGTGGAATGAGCAGTTCTTC	CASSPAGGWNEQFF
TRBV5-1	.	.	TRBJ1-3	TGCGCCAGCAGCTTGGAAGGTGTCTACTCTGGAAACACCATATATTTT	CASSLEGVYSGNTIYF
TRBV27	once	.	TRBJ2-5	TGTGCCAGCAGTTTAGGTGAGACCCAGTACTTC	CASSLGETQYF
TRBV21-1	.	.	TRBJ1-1	TGTGCCAGCATTACGGGGACGGCTCGCACTGAAGCTTTCTTT	CASITGTARTEAFF
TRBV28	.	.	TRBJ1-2	TGTGCCAGCAGTTTAGTAGGCCACCTCCAGGGCTTTAACTATGGCTACACCTTC	CASSLVGHLQGFNYGYTF
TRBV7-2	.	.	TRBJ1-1	TGTGCCAGCAGCTTAGCTGGCCAGCTGAACACTGAAGCTTTCTTT	CASSLAGQLNTEAFF
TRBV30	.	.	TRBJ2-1	TGTGCCTGGAGTTCTCTGGGCAATGAGCAGTTCTTC	CAWSSLGNEQFF
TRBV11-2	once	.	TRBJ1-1	TGTGCCAGCAGCCCCCGCATTGAGGGGAGGGACACTGAAGCTTTCTTT	CASSPRIEGRDTEAFF
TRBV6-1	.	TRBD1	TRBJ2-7	TGTGCCAGCAGTGGAGGGACAGGATCCTACGAGCAGTACTTC	CASSGGTGSYEQYF
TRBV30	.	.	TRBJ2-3	TGTGCCTGGAGTGTACGAAAAACCTCCAGGGGAACAGATACGCAGTATTTT	CAWSVRKTSRGTDTQYF
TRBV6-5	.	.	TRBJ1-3	TGTGCCAGCAGTTACTTACCAGGGGACTCTGGAAACACCATATATTTT	CASSYLPGDSGNTIYF
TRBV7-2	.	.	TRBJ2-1	TGTGCCAGCAGCTTAGTGGCGCCGAAGTCCACCAATGAGCAGTTCTTC	CASSLVAPKSTNEQFF
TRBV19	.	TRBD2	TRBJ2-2	TGTGCCAGCGATAGCGGGAGGGGAACCGGGGAGCTGTTTTTT	CASDSGRGTGELFF
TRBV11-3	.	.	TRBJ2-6	TGTGCCAGCAGCTTAGGGGTTACTGGGGCCAACGTCCTGACTTTC	CASSLGVTGANVLTF
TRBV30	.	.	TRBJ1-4	TGTGCCTGGAGTTTCTTACCCTATGAAAAACTGTTTTTT	CAWSFLPYEKLFF